This T cell receptor (beta chain) originates from a study of T cells in Graves' hyperthyroidism and ophthalmopathy. The study's findings and limits: Researchers found most expanded thyroid clonotypes above 0.001 in blood as well.

The CDR3 consists of 18 residues. CDR1 SGHVS and CDR2 FQNEAQ come from the germline V gene. V lost 5 bases and J lost 0; bases outside the gene matches: 10. There are a few counts of this clonotype. The antigen is unknown. RNA transcripts provided the source from which TCR beta CDR3 regions were amplified. The study used the HTBI primer set for a first-round RT-PCR of the TCR CDR3. One entry per CDR3 protein results from TCRdb running MiXCR on the multiplex PCR reads. This table has under 550,000 distinct CDR3 sequences, just under 20% appearing once. Material for sequencing was blood. The rearrangement uses TRBV7-8 and TRBJ2-6, with 7 bases identical to TRBD1. This receptor was obtained from a man aged 35 to 55 with Graves' ophthalmopathy. The CDR3 DNA reads TGTGCCAGCAGCCCCCGGACAGGTTCCCTCTCTGGGGCCAACGTCCTGACTTTC. Translated, it gives CASSPRTGSLSGANVLTF.